These 10 T cell receptor beta chains share one sample of origin, sequenced in a study of blood T cell repertoires in COVID-19. Generated by immunoSEQ multiplex PCR, the TCRdb table keeps only in-frame clones and is missing some. The table has just over 80,000 clones, about 70% seen once; the top ten hold around 19%. Material for sequencing was peripheral blood. The receptor source for this set is a woman of 80 years or more with active or convalescent COVID-19.

The chain employs TRBV30 and TRBJ2-3, with 14 bases lining up with TRBD2. CDR1 is GTSNPN and CDR2 is SVGIG in the germline V gene (reference sequence). CDR3 length equals 15 residues. V was clipped by 5 bases and J by 7 bases; unmatched bases: 8. The CDR3 sequence: CAWGRLAGGPNTQYF. The CDR3 DNA reads TGTGCCTGGGGAAGACTAGCGGGGGGGCCGAATACGCAGTATTTT. Based on the CDR3 plus reference TRBV30 and TRBJ2-3, the full variable domain is SQTIHQWPATLVQPVGSPLSLECTVEGTSNPNLYWYRQAAGRGLQLLFYSVGIGQISSEVPQNLSASRPQDRQFILSSKKLLLSDSGFYLCAWGRLAGGPNTQYFGPGTRLTVL.

V usage is TRBV27 and J usage is TRBJ1-3, with a tentative D call TRBD1 (5 bases). The CDR3 has 14 amino acids. The V end lost 4 bases, the J end lost 0 bases, and 7 bases lay between the germline ends. CDR1 and CDR2 from the germline V gene are MNHEY and SMNVEV (reference sequence). The CDR3 here is CASSSGGSGNTIYF. CDR3 sequence (DNA): TGTGCCAGCAGTTCGGGGGGCTCTGGAAACACCATATATTTT.

The chain uses TRBV19 and TRBJ1-4; TRBD1 matches at 9 bases. Germline V gene sequence: CDR1 LNHDA, CDR2 SQIVND (reference sequence). The junction had 9 bases not matched to a gene; V was cut back by 7 bases and J by 3 bases. CDR3 size: 16 residues. The CDR3 sequence is CASTSRDRASNEKLFF. CDR3 nucleotides: TGTGCCAGTACGTCCCGGGACAGGGCTTCTAATGAAAAACTGTTTTTT. Complete variable domain (other parts from reference TRBV19 and TRBJ1-4): DGGITQSPKYLFRKEGQNVTLSCEQNLNHDAMYWYRQDPGQGLRLIYYSQIVNDFQKGDIAEGYSVSREKKESFPLTVTSAQKNPTAFYLCASTSRDRASNEKLFFGSGTQLSVL.

The chain couples TRBV9 to TRBJ2-4; perhaps TRBD2 as D (6 bases). CDR1 and CDR2 (germline): SGDLS, YYNGEE. The CDR3 is 15 amino acids. With 4 bases removed from V and 5 bases from J, the gap between germline ends came to 16 bases. Here the CDR3 reads CASSPRGEVENIQYF. In DNA, the CDR3 is TGTGCCAGCAGCCCCCGCGGGGAGGTGGAAAACATTCAGTACTTC.

V usage is TRBV10-3 and J usage is TRBJ1-5, with 8 bases fitting TRBD1. J lost 8 bases, V lost 6 bases, and 6 bases had no gene match. From germline, CDR1 is ENHRY and CDR2 SYGVKD. CDR3 length: 13 residues. CDR3 loop: CAISDGTGEPQHF. CDR3 DNA sequence: TGTGCCATCAGCGATGGGACAGGTGAGCCCCAGCATTTT.

The chain employs TRBV19 and TRBJ1-1; 8 bases match TRBD1. V lost 4 bases, J lost 1 base, and 5 bases stayed unmatched. Germline loops: CDR1 LNHDA, CDR2 SQIVND (reference sequence). This CDR3 spans 15 amino acids. The CDR3 nucleotides are TGTGCCAGTAGTAACAGGGGGGCCGAGAACACTGAAGCTTTCTTT. Translation gives CASSNRGAENTEAFF. Variable domain in full (rest from reference TRBV19 and TRBJ1-1): DGGITQSPKYLFRKEGQNVTLSCEQNLNHDAMYWYRQDPGQGLRLIYYSQIVNDFQKGDIAEGYSVSREKKESFPLTVTSAQKNPTAFYLCASSNRGAENTEAFFGQGTRLTVV.

This chain links TRBV5-1 with TRBJ1-6; D is undetermined. V lost 0 bases and J lost 10, with 8 bases in between. The germline gives CDR1 SGHRS, CDR2 YFSETQ. This CDR3 contains 13 residues. DNA for the CDR3: TGCGCCAGCAGCTTGGCAGTATGGTCACCCCTCCACTTT. Translating gives CASSLAVWSPLHF.

This chain uses TRBV10-2 with TRBJ2-2; 12 positions match TRBD2. The V gene's germline CDR1 is WSHSY and CDR2 SAAADI. This CDR3 is built from 16 residues. V lost 6 bases, J lost 5 bases, and 7 bases stayed unmatched. DNA of the CDR3: TGCGCCAGCAGCTTGACTAGCGGGGGTATGACCGGGGAGCTGTTTTTT. Its translation: CASSLTSGGMTGELFF.

The chain couples TRBV7-6 to TRBJ2-3, with a tentative D call TRBD1 (5 bases). The CDR3 is 13 residues long. V shed 5 bases and J shed 4 bases, with 10 bases lying between them. The germline V gene encodes CDR1 SGHVS and CDR2 FNYEAQ. The CDR3 nucleotides read TGTGCCAGCAGCCTCCTAGGGGCAGATACGCAGTATTTT. Translated, it gives CASSLLGADTQYF.

The CDR3 loop is CASSLSGGSYNEQFF. The CDR3 bases are TGTGCCAGCAGCTTAAGCGGGGGTTCCTACAATGAGCAGTTCTTC. The chain is built from TRBV7-9 and TRBJ2-1; 8 bases are shared with TRBD2. The V gene's germline CDR1 is SEHNR and CDR2 FQNEAQ (reference sequence). This CDR3 region has 15 residues. V lost 2 bases and J lost 1; bases outside the gene matches: 1. The whole variable domain, filled in from reference TRBV7-9 and TRBJ2-1, reads DTGVSQNPRHKITKRGQNVTFRCDPISEHNRLYWYRQTLGQGPEFLTYFQNEAQLEKSRLLSDRFSAERPKGSFSTLEIQRTEQGDSAMYLCASSLSGGSYNEQFFGPGTRLTVL.